These T cell receptor beta chains were read from a single sample in a study of early T cells in non-severe SARS-CoV-2 infection. TCRdb processed the 5' RACE reads anew with MiXCR; each CDR3 protein has one entry. The sample has 95,000 to 150,000 distinct CDR3 sequences; about 16% are singletons. Source material: whole blood. All receptors come from an adult who was a healthcare worker with PCR-confirmed SARS-CoV-2 infection or an uninfected control (not recorded which). CDR3s include the opening cysteine and the closing phenylalanine or tryptophan. Fields, in order: clone size, J gene, V gene, D gene, CDR3 DNA, CDR3 protein. D genes are given only for firm matches. The size of a clone is reported for some rows only, either as once, few or many, or as a class for expanded clones.

clone size: NA
J gene: TRBJ1-1
V gene: TRBV5-4
D gene: NA
CDR3 DNA: TGTGCCAGCAGCCGTCGATTGGAGGCTGAAGCTTTCTTT
CDR3 protein: CASSRRLEAEAFF

clone size: few
J gene: TRBJ1-4
V gene: TRBV15
D gene: NA
CDR3 DNA: TGTGCCACCAGCAGAGAACAGGGAATTAATGAAAAACTGTTTTTT
CDR3 protein: CATSREQGINEKLFF

clone size: NA
J gene: TRBJ1-2
V gene: TRBV3-1
D gene: TRBD1
CDR3 DNA: TGTGCCAGCAGCCAAGTTTCGGCAGGGGGCCGTGGCTATGGCTACACCTTC
CDR3 protein: CASSQVSAGGRGYGYTF

clone size: few
J gene: TRBJ2-6
V gene: TRBV20-1
D gene: NA
CDR3 DNA: TGCAGTGCCCGTAGCTCTGGGGCCAACGTCCTGACTTTC
CDR3 protein: CSARSSGANVLTF

clone size: many
J gene: TRBJ2-1
V gene: TRBV7-9
D gene: TRBD2
CDR3 DNA: TGTGCCAGCAGCTTACCCGGACTAGAGGGCAATGAGCAGTTCTTC
CDR3 protein: CASSLPGLEGNEQFF

clone size: few
J gene: TRBJ2-2
V gene: TRBV12-3/TRBV12-4
D gene: NA
CDR3 DNA: TGTGCCAGCAGTTTAATGGCGGCCACCGGGGAGCTGTTTTTT
CDR3 protein: CASSLMAATGELFF

clone size: many
J gene: TRBJ1-1
V gene: TRBV7-6
D gene: NA
CDR3 DNA: TGTGCCAGCAGCTCACTTAGGAACACTGAAGCTTTCTTT
CDR3 protein: CASSSLRNTEAFF

clone size: few
J gene: TRBJ2-3
V gene: TRBV5-1
D gene: TRBD2
CDR3 DNA: TGCGCCAGCAGCTTGGGGCGGGGGACGGCAGATACGCAGTATTTT
CDR3 protein: CASSLGRGTADTQYF

clone size: NA
J gene: TRBJ1-1
V gene: TRBV20-1
D gene: TRBD1
CDR3 DNA: TGCAGTGCTACCGGGACAGGGCCCACTGAAGCTTTCTTT
CDR3 protein: CSATGTGPTEAFF

clone size: NA
J gene: TRBJ2-1
V gene: TRBV10-2
D gene: TRBD1
CDR3 DNA: TGCGCCAGCGGCGGTTGGGGACAGGGAAATGAGCAGTTCTTC
CDR3 protein: CASGGWGQGNEQFF

clone size: NA
J gene: TRBJ1-2
V gene: TRBV10-3
D gene: NA
CDR3 DNA: TGTGCCATCGGGATACAGGGACTCGATGGCTACACCTTC
CDR3 protein: CAIGIQGLDGYTF

clone size: few
J gene: TRBJ2-1
V gene: TRBV7-2
D gene: NA
CDR3 DNA: TGTGCCAGCAGCTTATTGGTAGCTCCCTACAATGAGCAGTTCTTC
CDR3 protein: CASSLLVAPYNEQFF

clone size: few
J gene: TRBJ1-5
V gene: TRBV7-9
D gene: NA
CDR3 DNA: TGTGCCAGCAGCGTGGAGAATCAGCCCCAGCATTTT
CDR3 protein: CASSVENQPQHF

clone size: NA
J gene: TRBJ2-1
V gene: TRBV7-8
D gene: TRBD2
CDR3 DNA: TGTGCCAGCAGCCGGGGACTAGACACTCTTGAGCAGTTCTTC
CDR3 protein: CASSRGLDTLEQFF

clone size: NA
J gene: TRBJ1-1
V gene: TRBV5-1
D gene: NA
CDR3 DNA: TGCGCCAGCAGCCCCTGGCGGCCGAACACTGAAGCTTTCTTT
CDR3 protein: CASSPWRPNTEAFF

clone size: few
J gene: TRBJ1-4
V gene: TRBV19
D gene: TRBD1
CDR3 DNA: TGTGCCAGTAGTATACAGGGGGCGACTAATGAAAAACTGTTTTTT
CDR3 protein: CASSIQGATNEKLFF

clone size: NA
J gene: TRBJ2-1
V gene: TRBV6-5
D gene: NA
CDR3 DNA: TGTGCCAGCAGTCCGGAGGGGGGGGTTTACAATGAGCAGTTCTTC
CDR3 protein: CASSPEGGVYNEQFF

clone size: few
J gene: TRBJ1-2
V gene: TRBV12-3/TRBV12-4
D gene: NA
CDR3 DNA: TGTGCCAGCAGTTTGCCAGGGGAGGAGGGCTACACCTTC
CDR3 protein: CASSLPGEEGYTF

clone size: few
J gene: TRBJ2-1
V gene: TRBV7-2
D gene: NA
CDR3 DNA: TGTGCCAGCAGCCCGGGCATTCCCAGGGGTAATGAGCAGTTCTTC
CDR3 protein: CASSPGIPRGNEQFF

clone size: NA
J gene: TRBJ2-1
V gene: TRBV24-1
D gene: NA
CDR3 DNA: TGTGCCACCAGTGATTTGAGGAGGGCCCCCTACAATGAGCAGTTCTTC
CDR3 protein: CATSDLRRAPYNEQFF

clone size: many
J gene: TRBJ2-2
V gene: TRBV11-2
D gene: NA
CDR3 DNA: TGTGCCAGCAGCAGCCTGAGGGAGAACACCGGGGAGCTGTTTTTT
CDR3 protein: CASSSLRENTGELFF

clone size: few
J gene: TRBJ1-1
V gene: TRBV5-4
D gene: NA
CDR3 DNA: TGTGCCAGCAGCTGGGGACGAAACACTGAAGCTTTCTTT
CDR3 protein: CASSWGRNTEAFF

clone size: NA
J gene: TRBJ1-3
V gene: TRBV4-1
D gene: NA
CDR3 DNA: TGCGCCAGCAGCCAAGCTCAGGGAAACACCATATATTTT
CDR3 protein: CASSQAQGNTIYF

clone size: few
J gene: TRBJ2-7
V gene: TRBV18
D gene: NA
CDR3 DNA: TGTGCCAGCTCACCCTCTCAACGGGTCTACGAGCAGTACTTC
CDR3 protein: CASSPSQRVYEQYF

clone size: NA
J gene: TRBJ1-2
V gene: TRBV7-8
D gene: TRBD1
CDR3 DNA: TGTGCCAGCAGTAACCGGGGACAGGGGGATGGCTACACCTTC
CDR3 protein: CASSNRGQGDGYTF

clone size: few
J gene: TRBJ2-5
V gene: TRBV28
D gene: TRBD2
CDR3 DNA: TGTGCCAGTTCATTAGCGGGGGGTTCGCAAGAGACCCAGTACTTC
CDR3 protein: CASSLAGGSQETQYF